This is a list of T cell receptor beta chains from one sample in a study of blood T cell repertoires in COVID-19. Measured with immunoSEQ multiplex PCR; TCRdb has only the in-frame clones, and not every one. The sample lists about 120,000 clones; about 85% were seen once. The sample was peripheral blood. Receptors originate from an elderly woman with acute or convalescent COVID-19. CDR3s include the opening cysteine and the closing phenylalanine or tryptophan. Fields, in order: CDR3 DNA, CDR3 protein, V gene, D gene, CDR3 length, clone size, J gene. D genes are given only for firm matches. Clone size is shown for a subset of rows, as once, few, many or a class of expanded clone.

CDR3nt: TGTGCCAGCTCACCGTCACAGGGGTTCTACGAGCAGTACTTC
CDR3aa: CASSPSQGFYEQYF
v_gene: TRBV18
d_gene: TRBD1
len: 14
abundance: -
j_gene: TRBJ2-7

CDR3nt: TGTGCCAGCACCACGGGTGGGAGAGAAAAACTGTTTTTT
CDR3aa: CASTTGGREKLFF
v_gene: TRBV6-6
d_gene: -
len: 13
abundance: -
j_gene: TRBJ1-4

CDR3nt: TGCGCCAGCAGCCAAGAACAGACAGGGGCCTATGGCTACACCTTC
CDR3aa: CASSQEQTGAYGYTF
v_gene: TRBV4-1
d_gene: TRBD1
len: 15
abundance: -
j_gene: TRBJ1-2

CDR3nt: TGTGCCAGCAGCCCTGACACACAATTCGGTCAGCCCCAGCATTTT
CDR3aa: CASSPDTQFGQPQHF
v_gene: TRBV7-2
d_gene: -
len: 15
abundance: -
j_gene: TRBJ1-5

CDR3nt: TGTGCCAGCAGCCTTATAGGAGGGGGCAACGGGGCCAACGTCCTGACTTTC
CDR3aa: CASSLIGGGNGANVLTF
v_gene: TRBV3-1/TRBV3-2
d_gene: -
len: 17
abundance: -
j_gene: TRBJ2-6

CDR3nt: TGTGCCAGTAGGGAGACAGGGGGCTCTAACTATGGCTACACCTTC
CDR3aa: CASRETGGSNYGYTF
v_gene: TRBV19
d_gene: TRBD1
len: 15
abundance: -
j_gene: TRBJ1-2

CDR3nt: TGTGCCAGCAGTTACAGGGGACAGCCTAAAAACATTCAGTACTTC
CDR3aa: CASSYRGQPKNIQYF
v_gene: TRBV27
d_gene: TRBD1
len: 15
abundance: -
j_gene: TRBJ2-4

CDR3nt: TGTGCCAGCAGCGTCTTCGGACAGAGCTCCTACAATGAGCAGTTCTTC
CDR3aa: CASSVFGQSSYNEQFF
v_gene: TRBV9
d_gene: -
len: 16
abundance: -
j_gene: TRBJ2-1

CDR3nt: TGCGCCAGCAGCCAAGGTGCGGGGAGCACCGGGGAGCTGTTTTTT
CDR3aa: CASSQGAGSTGELFF
v_gene: TRBV4-1
d_gene: -
len: 15
abundance: -
j_gene: TRBJ2-2

CDR3nt: TGCAGTGCTAGTAGGCCAGGGACTAATGAAAAACTGTTTTTT
CDR3aa: CSASRPGTNEKLFF
v_gene: TRBV20-1
d_gene: -
len: 14
abundance: -
j_gene: TRBJ1-4

CDR3nt: TGCGCCAGCAGTGAGGTCTCACAGGGGGCTGAAGCTTTCTTT
CDR3aa: CASSEVSQGAEAFF
v_gene: TRBV10-2
d_gene: TRBD1
len: 14
abundance: once
j_gene: TRBJ1-1

CDR3nt: TGTGCCAGCAGCCCCCGACAGGGGGCGAGGATAATGGGGAACACTGAAGCTTTCTTT
CDR3aa: CASSPRQGARIMGNTEAFF
v_gene: TRBV13
d_gene: TRBD1
len: 19
abundance: -
j_gene: TRBJ1-1

CDR3nt: TGTGCCACCAGGCAGGGGCGAGGGGCTGAAGCTTTCTTT
CDR3aa: CATRQGRGAEAFF
v_gene: TRBV2
d_gene: -
len: 13
abundance: few
j_gene: TRBJ1-1

CDR3nt: TGCGCCAGCAGCCAAGCTCGGGGTTATGGCTACACCTTC
CDR3aa: CASSQARGYGYTF
v_gene: TRBV4-1
d_gene: -
len: 13
abundance: -
j_gene: TRBJ1-2

CDR3nt: TGTGCCAGCAGTTTATCTTCGACAGTGACCGGGGAGCTGTTTTTT
CDR3aa: CASSLSSTVTGELFF
v_gene: TRBV28
d_gene: -
len: 15
abundance: -
j_gene: TRBJ2-2

CDR3nt: TGTGCCAGTAGTATAGGAGGGATCTACACTGAAGCTTTCTTT
CDR3aa: CASSIGGIYTEAFF
v_gene: TRBV19
d_gene: -
len: 14
abundance: once
j_gene: TRBJ1-1

CDR3nt: TGTGCCAGCAGTGAGCTTGGCAGCTATGGCTACACCTTC
CDR3aa: CASSELGSYGYTF
v_gene: TRBV6-1
d_gene: -
len: 13
abundance: -
j_gene: TRBJ1-2